The 10 T cell receptor beta chains given below trace back to one sample, sequenced in a study of T cells after yellow fever vaccination. TCRdb analysed the 5' RACE reads with MiXCR anew, one entry per CDR3 protein. Among around 500,000 distinct CDR3 sequences listed, 20% to 25% were seen once. The material was PBMCs, obtained 21 days after the first yellow fever vaccination. Receptor source: a young man who received the YFV17D yellow fever vaccine.

The CDR3 region has the DNA TGCGCCAGCAGCTCGACTAGCGGGGGGTCTGGCGCCGGGGAGCTGTTTTTT. This sequence encodes CASSSTSGGSGAGELFF. This sequence joins TRBV5-1 and TRBJ2-2; 13 nucleotides match TRBD2. Germline-derived CDR1 and CDR2 are SGHRS and YFSETQ. This CDR3 has 17 residues. Unmatched junction bases numbered 8, after V lost 3 bases and J lost 6 bases.

The chain carries TRBV20-1 and TRBJ1-6, with D unclear. This CDR3 contains 16 residues. Trimming pared 6 bases from V and 8 bases from J, leaving 23 bases between. Germline V lookup: CDR1 DFQATT, CDR2 SNEGSKA (reference sequence). CDR3: CSARTRATGLYSPLHF. The CDR3 bases are TGCAGTGCGAGGACCCGAGCTACCGGACTATATTCACCCCTCCACTTT.

This clonotype turned up a few times. The CDR3 nucleotides are TGTGCCATCAGGAGTCCGACCGTCCCAGATACGCAGTATTTT. It specifies CAIRSPTVPDTQYF. The V gene is TRBV10-3, the J gene TRBJ2-3; D is uncertain. This CDR3 is 14 amino acids long. The germline CDR1 and CDR2 sequences are ENHRY and SYGVKD. The V end lost 6 bases, the J end lost 4 bases, and 14 bases lay between the germline ends.

CDR3 sequence (DNA): TGTGCCATCAGTGACTCACGGGGTTCACAAGAGACCCAGTACTTC. Translated, it gives CAISDSRGSQETQYF. The gene calls are TRBV10-3 and TRBJ2-5, with D maybe TRBD2 (5 bases). V lost 3 bases and J lost 2, with 13 bases in between. This CDR3 has 15 amino acids. Per germline, CDR1 ENHRY and CDR2 SYGVKD.

The chain combines TRBV27 with TRBJ2-7, with 7 bases lining up with TRBD1. The germline V gene encodes CDR1 MNHEY and CDR2 SMNVEV (reference sequence). This CDR3 comprises 13 residues. V trimming: 5 bases; J trimming: 6 bases; junction bases outside the gene matches: 7. The CDR3 region is CASSPRQGSEQYV. CDR3 coding DNA: TGTGCCAGCAGTCCAAGACAGGGATCCGAGCAGTACGTC.

V gene TRBV29-1 combines with J gene TRBJ2-1, with 7 bases fitting TRBD2. Germline V gene data show CDR1 as SQVTM and CDR2 as ANQGSEA. The CDR3 length is 13 residues. The CDR3 DNA sequence: TGCAGTAGCTGGGGAGGGATAGGCAATGAGCAGTTCTTC. Amino acid sequence: CSSWGGIGNEQFF.

This chain uses TRBV6-2 or TRBV6-3 with TRBJ2-4, with TRBD1 matching over 8 bases. Germline V lookup: CDR1 MNHEY, CDR2 SVGEGT. CDR3 size: 15 residues. The V gene end was trimmed by 7 bases and the J gene end by 3 bases; junction bases not matched to a gene: 8. The DNA for the CDR3 is TGTGCCAGCAAAAAAGACAGGGGTGGCAAAAACATTCAGTACTTC. Translation: CASKKDRGGKNIQYF.

A few counts support this clonotype. Here the CDR3 reads CSARDGDRGYTEAFF. As DNA, the CDR3 is TGCAGTGCTAGAGATGGCGACAGGGGATACACTGAAGCTTTCTTT. The chain couples TRBV20-1 to TRBJ1-1; 8 bases align to TRBD1. Trimming removed 0 bases from V and 3 bases from J; junction bases left unmatched: 6. This CDR3 is built from 15 residues. Germline CDR1 is DFQATT and CDR2 is SNEGSKA (reference sequence).

The V and J genes are TRBV7-3 and TRBJ2-2; no definite D call. The CDR3 runs to 16 residues. V lost 5 bases to trimming and J lost 2 bases, with 15 bases between them. Germline assignment: CDR1 SGHTA and CDR2 FQGTGA. The CDR3 sequence is CASSLNGRSNTGELFF. The CDR3 region has the DNA TGTGCCAGCAGCCTAAACGGCAGGTCAAACACCGGGGAGCTGTTTTTT.

This chain links TRBV15 with TRBJ1-2, with TRBD1 matching 7 bases. In germline, CDR1 is LNHNV, CDR2 YYDKDF (reference sequence). The V gene end was trimmed by 1 base and the J gene end by 8 bases; junction bases not matched to a gene: 7. The CDR3 is made up of 14 amino acids. The CDR3 loop is CATSRVSGGQGYTF. As DNA, the CDR3 is TGTGCCACCAGCAGAGTGTCAGGGGGACAGGGCTACACCTTC.